This T cell receptor beta chain was found in a study of CD8 T cells in ankylosing spondylitis. Study conclusions and caveats: Within ankylosing spondylitis blood, a TCR beta motif made up of several highly homologous variants appeared to be characteristic.

The CDR3 sequence is 16 residues long. Germline assignment: CDR1 SGHRS and CDR2 YFSETQ. The V end lost 0 bases, the J end lost 2 bases, and 14 bases lay between the germline ends. Quantitative 5'-RACE was performed with molecular barcodes, and it yielded the TCR beta libraries. Each CDR3 protein is one row after TCRdb ran MiXCR on the 5' RACE reads. Of roughly 250,000 distinct CDR3 sequences listed, around 7.8% are singletons. This clonotype showed up many times. The target antigen is unknown. This TCR was recovered from a male donor with ankylosing spondylitis or in good health (not recorded which). J is TRBJ2-5 and V is TRBV5-1, with D tentatively TRBD1 or TRBD2 (5 bases each). What was sequenced was blood, either unsorted or a sorted T cell fraction (not recorded which). In DNA, the CDR3 is TGCGCCAGCAGCTTGGGGGACCAAGTCGGGCAAGAGACCCAGTACTTC. Translated, it gives CASSLGDQVGQETQYF.